Given below is one T cell receptor (beta chain) in context. Its binding antigen is unknown. Sequencing was performed on donors who were patients with carbamazepine-induced Stevens-Johnson syndrome or toxic epidermal necrolysis (CBZ-SJS/TEN). To look for drug-specific clonotypes, next-generation sequencing was used to profile the T cell receptor repertoires of patients with drug-induced severe cutaneous adverse reactions. The RNA source was either peripheral blood mononuclear cells or blister cells from skin lesions. The germline V gene encodes CDR1 DFQATT and CDR2 SNEGSKA (reference sequence). Including the terminal cysteine and phenylalanine, the CDR3 comprises 18 residues. The coding DNA is unavailable. This entry comes from a study of T cells in severe cutaneous drug reactions (dated by TCRdb to 2018 to 2020). As for the study more broadly: Between about 2010 and 2018, patients were recruited from Taiwan, Thailand and a European registry network. Patients in either the acute or the recovery stage provided biological samples, such as blister fluids/cells and PBMC. Only patients with a probable or definite SJS/TEN or DRESS diagnosis by RegiSCAR criteria were enrolled. The study paired bulk TCR sequencing with single-cell sequencing, quantitative PCR validation, functional assays and transgenic mouse experiments. Assignment of the culprit drug relied on both the Naranjo algorithm and the ALDEN drug causality algorithm. Libraries used iRepertoire multiplex PCR; authors cited a comparison showing similar capture of abundant clonotypes across iRepertoire and 5' RACE methods with or without UMI. Broader findings and caveats from the paper: Although undetectable or scarce in tolerant-control and healthy-donor PBMC, a public TCRbeta CDR3 was found in all seven CBZ-SJS/TEN blister samples, at a mean of 13.57%. CBZ-SJS/TEN patients showed strongly increased TRBV12-4 usage, with averages of approximately 32% in blister cells and around 5.3% in PBMC. The authors stated that further study is still needed to find out whether the public TCR applies more generally to SJS/TEN caused by other drugs.

For both bulk and single-cell sequencing, libraries were prepared with the iRepertoire multiplex PCR system and TCR subtype-specific primers. Multiplex PCR with primers targeting V, D and J gene regions was used to generate bulk TCR beta libraries. Approximately 90-550 ng of RNA per sample was used as input for bulk TCR library preparation. Bulk TCR beta amplicons were sequenced on an Illumina MiSeq. In the source study's methods: Sample misassignments and low-quality sequencing reads were filtered out during quality control steps. The amino acids lying between the V-gene Y[YFLI]C motif and the J-segment [FW]GXGT motif were defined as CDR3. CDR3 clonotypes and TRBV and TRBJ gene assignments were based on the IMGT database. Per-sample TRBV expression was normalized to the mean of the same gene in PBMC from roughly 40 healthy donors. TCRdb reprocessed the reads and assigns one entry to each CDR3 protein sequence, leaving out DNA. The V and J calls, along with clone size, are taken from TCRdb and not from the paper's own processing. The sample table records 9,900 or so distinct CDR3 sequences. The biggest ten clones account for over 20% of the sample.

The sequence links TRBV20-1 to TRBJ2-1; TCRdb's D gene call, TRBD2, goes unchecked for lack of DNA. The sequence derives from a human donor with Stevens-Johnson syndrome, a severe cutaneous drug reaction. What was sequenced was cells from a skin blister. The cell subset or site label corresponds to: unsorted cells from skin lesion blisters. The CDR3 in this case is CSARGSPGLAGEGNEQFF.